This is a list of T cell receptor beta chains from one sample in a study of CD8+ T cells in alopecia areata. Here immunoSEQ multiplex PCR was the method, and the copy in TCRdb shows in-frame clones only, minus some. The table shows 200,000 to 250,000 clones, with less than 75% occurring only once. Sequencing was performed on CD4+ T cells sorted from blood, taken at week 4, from a patient treated with tofacitinib. The receptors were sampled from a human donor with alopecia areata. Each CDR3 is given with its conserved first and last residue. The order of the fields is V gene, CDR3 length, J gene, D gene, clone size, CDR3 DNA, CDR3 protein. D genes are given only for firm matches. A row's size may be missing; if present it is once, few, many or a size class.

TRBV18,13,TRBJ2-7,.,few,TGTGCCAGCTCACCGTCGACAGATTACGAGCAGTACTTC,CASSPSTDYEQYF
TRBV5-1,17,TRBJ2-3,TRBD1,few,TGCGCCAGCAGCTTGGGGACAGGGGGCGCCGGCACAGATACGCAGTATTTT,CASSLGTGGAGTDTQYF
TRBV2,14,TRBJ2-4,TRBD1,few,TGTGCCAGCAGAGCCAGGGGGCAGAAAAACATTCAGTACTTC,CASRARGQKNIQYF
TRBV5-1,14,TRBJ2-7,.,.,TGCGCCAGCAGCCCAAGGACAGATTCCTACGAGCAGTACTTC,CASSPRTDSYEQYF
TRBV30,15,TRBJ2-6,.,few,TGTGCCTGGAGTATCGGGACCTCTGGGGCCAACGTCCTGACTTTC,CAWSIGTSGANVLTF
TRBV6-1,17,TRBJ2-5,.,.,TGTGCCAGCAGCGAAAGGTGGATCCGGGACCCCGAAGAGACCCAGTACTTC,CASSERWIRDPEETQYF
TRBV9,15,TRBJ1-1,.,.,TGTGCCAGCAGCGCGGTGACTAGTCGGCACACTGAAGCTTTCTTT,CASSAVTSRHTEAFF
TRBV7-2,13,TRBJ2-2,.,.,TGTGCCAGCAGCTCCCGGGCCACCGGGGAGCTGTTTTTT,CASSSRATGELFF
TRBV29-1,12,TRBJ2-1,TRBD1,few,TGCAGCGTAGGGACAGGGAACAATGAGCAGTTCTTC,CSVGTGNNEQFF
TRBV29-1,13,TRBJ1-4,.,.,TGCAGCGGAAGACAGCCATCCGTTGAAAAACTGTTTTTT,CSGRQPSVEKLFF
TRBV29-1,15,TRBJ1-1,.,.,TGCAGCGTTGAAGGGGGGTGGGTTCCGAACACTGAAGCTTTCTTT,CSVEGGWVPNTEAFF
TRBV7-9,13,TRBJ1-4,.,few,TGTGCCGGCAGCCTGGGACCCCAGGAAAAACTGTTTTTT,CAGSLGPQEKLFF
TRBV9,15,TRBJ2-5,TRBD2,.,TGTGCCAGCAGCCTAAGGGGACTACGTCAAGAGACCCAGTACTTC,CASSLRGLRQETQYF
TRBV5-6,14,TRBJ2-5,.,.,TGTGCCAGCAGCCCAGATCCGTGGAAAGAGACCCAGTACTTC,CASSPDPWKETQYF
TRBV30,11,TRBJ2-1,.,.,TGTGCCTGCCAAAAGGGAAATGAGCAGTTCTTC,CACQKGNEQFF
TRBV5-6,13,TRBJ1-1,.,.,TGTGCCAGCAGCTCTGTGATGAACACTGAAGCTTTCTTT,CASSSVMNTEAFF
TRBV9,16,TRBJ2-1,TRBD2,few,TGTGCCAGCAGCATGAGAGCGGGGGGGCTCTACAATGAGCAGTTCTTC,CASSMRAGGLYNEQFF
TRBV23-1,17,TRBJ1-4,.,.,TGCGCCAGCAGTCTGCAGGGGCGAGTTGCAACTAATGAAAAACTGTTTTTT,CASSLQGRVATNEKLFF
TRBV30,15,TRBJ1-2,TRBD1,few,TGTGCCCGGCAAACGACGGGACAGGGGACGGGCGGCTACACCTTC,CARQTTGQGTGGYTF
TRBV13,16,TRBJ2-7,.,.,TGTGCCAGCAGCCCCCCGGAAGGCGGGTACTCCTACGAGCAGTACTTC,CASSPPEGGYSYEQYF
TRBV7-2,17,TRBJ2-1,TRBD2,few,TGTGCCAGCAGCTTAGTTCCGGGACTAGCGGCACGGAATGAGCAGTTCTTC,CASSLVPGLAARNEQFF
TRBV30,13,TRBJ1-2,.,.,TGTGCCTGGAGTAGAGCAAACACCGGCGGCTACACCTTC,CAWSRANTGGYTF
TRBV25-1,11,TRBJ2-2,.,.,TGTGCCAGCAGTTGGGACAGGGAGCTGTTTTTT,CASSWDRELFF
TRBV30,13,TRBJ1-2,.,.,TGTGCCTGGAGTCCACAGGGAAACTATGGCTACACCTTC,CAWSPQGNYGYTF
TRBV2,13,TRBJ2-2,.,.,TGTGCCAGCAGTGAAAGTACCGCCGGGGAGCTGTTTTTT,CASSESTAGELFF
TRBV7-2,13,TRBJ2-1,TRBD2,.,TGTGCCAGCAGGCTAGCGGGGAGCAATGAGCAGTTCTTC,CASRLAGSNEQFF
TRBV6-6,15,TRBJ1-2,.,.,TGTGCCAGCAGGCGACGGGAGGGCGCAGGGTATGGCTACACCTTC,CASRRREGAGYGYTF
TRBV30,15,TRBJ2-3,TRBD2,.,TGTGCCTGGAGGCGAACCCTCACCGGGGGGGATACGCAGTATTTT,CAWRRTLTGGDTQYF
TRBV29-1,13,TRBJ2-2,.,few,TGCAGCGTTGACAGGGAGAACACCGGGGAGCTGTTTTTT,CSVDRENTGELFF
TRBV29-1,14,TRBJ1-1,.,.,TGCAGCGTTGAAGATGTAAGAGTGGACACTGAAGCTTTCTTT,CSVEDVRVDTEAFF
TRBV11-2,15,TRBJ2-3,.,.,TGTGCCAGCAGCTCCTTGGGGGGCGAATCGGATACGCAGTATTTT,CASSSLGGESDTQYF
TRBV29-1,14,TRBJ1-1,.,.,TGCAGCGTAACCCCTCAGGCGGCGGACACTGAAGCTTTCTTT,CSVTPQAADTEAFF
TRBV7-9,12,TRBJ1-1,.,.,TGTGCCAGCGGATTTGACATAACTGAAGCTTTCTTT,CASGFDITEAFF
TRBV29-1,13,TRBJ2-7,TRBD2,.,TGCAGCGTACGGACTAGCGGGGGGAACGAGCAGTACTTC,CSVRTSGGNEQYF
TRBV30,15,TRBJ1-2,TRBD1,.,TGTGCCTGGAGTACACAGGGGGCGATCGGCTATGGCTACACCTTC,CAWSTQGAIGYGYTF
TRBV1,16,TRBJ2-5,.,.,TGCACCAGCAGCGCTCGACTAGCGGGTTGGCAAGAGACCCAGTACTTC,CTSSARLAGWQETQYF
TRBV7-3,14,TRBJ2-3,TRBD1,.,TGTGCCAGCAGCAACAGGGGGCCCACAGATACGCAGTATTTT,CASSNRGPTDTQYF
TRBV10-1,13,TRBJ1-2,.,.,TGCGCCAGCTCTTCAGGGACGAACTATGGCTACACCTTC,CASSSGTNYGYTF
TRBV7-9,14,TRBJ2-6,.,few,TGTGCCAGCAGCTTCAGCTCTGGGGCCAACGTCCTGACTTTC,CASSFSSGANVLTF
TRBV7-6,12,TRBJ2-3,.,.,TGTGCCAGCAGCCGCGGTGGAGAGGCGCAGTATTTT,CASSRGGEAQYF
TRBV29-1,17,TRBJ2-2,TRBD1,many,TGCAGCGTCTCGATTGACAGTAGGACAGGGAACACCGGGGAGCTGTTTTTT,CSVSIDSRTGNTGELFF
TRBV30,13,TRBJ1-5,.,.,TGTGCCTGGAGTAGAGACAGCAATCAGCCCCAGCATTTT,CAWSRDSNQPQHF
TRBV5-1,16,TRBJ2-5,.,once,TGCGCCAGCAGCTTGGAATTCGGGTTGGGCCAAGAGACCCAGTACTTC,CASSLEFGLGQETQYF
TRBV7-9,15,TRBJ2-6,.,once,TGTGCCAGCAGCTCGAACCCGTCTGGGGCCAACGTCCTGACTTTC,CASSSNPSGANVLTF
TRBV29-1,13,TRBJ1-1,.,.,TGCAGCGTTGTTGGGCGGATGAACACTGAAGCTTTCTTT,CSVVGRMNTEAFF